What follows describes a single T cell receptor (beta chain). What it binds is not known. The sample belongs to a study of T-cell reconstitution after alpha-beta-depleted transplantation in children. Points from the study as a whole: Several hundred graft clones that had expanded were reportedly the source of alpha-beta T cells about two months after transplant.

Preparation of the TCRbeta library was carried out with unique molecular identifiers. TCRdb passed the PCR reads through MiXCR, listing each CDR3 protein once. The sample consists of about 830,000 distinct CDR3 sequences, under 20% of them appearing once. V was clipped by 7 bases and J by 5 bases; unmatched bases: 3. The CDR3 runs 13 residues. The source of this sequence is a male patient between 10 and 17 years old who had a stem cell transplant for acute lymphoblastic leukemia, so the T cells may come from the graft donor. The rearrangement joins TRBV12-3 or TRBV12-4 to TRBJ1-5; 9 bases agree with TRBD1. Sequencing was performed on PBMCs, mostly from graft donor cells, taken 360 days after TCRalphabeta/CD19-depleted stem cell transplant. DNA for the CDR3: TGTGCCAGCAAGGGGACAGGGTATCAGCCCCAGCATTTT. It specifies CASKGTGYQPQHF.